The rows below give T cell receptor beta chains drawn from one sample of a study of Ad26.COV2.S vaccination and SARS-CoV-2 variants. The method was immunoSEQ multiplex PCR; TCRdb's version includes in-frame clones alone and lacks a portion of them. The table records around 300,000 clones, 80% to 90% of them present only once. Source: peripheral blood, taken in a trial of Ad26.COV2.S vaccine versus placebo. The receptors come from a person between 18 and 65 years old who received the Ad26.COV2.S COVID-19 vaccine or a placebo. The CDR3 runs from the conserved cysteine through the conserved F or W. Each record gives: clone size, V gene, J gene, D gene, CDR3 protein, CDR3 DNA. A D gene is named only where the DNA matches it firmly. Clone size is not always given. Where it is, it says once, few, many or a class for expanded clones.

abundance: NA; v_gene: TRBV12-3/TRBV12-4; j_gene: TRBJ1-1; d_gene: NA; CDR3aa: CASTLSVRGTFF; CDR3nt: TGTGCCAGCACTCTCTCGGTCCGAGGAACTTTCTTT
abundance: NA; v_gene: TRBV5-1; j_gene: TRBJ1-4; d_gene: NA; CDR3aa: CASSMAGGSEKLFF; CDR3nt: TGCGCCAGCAGCATGGCGGGGGGCTCTGAAAAACTGTTTTTT
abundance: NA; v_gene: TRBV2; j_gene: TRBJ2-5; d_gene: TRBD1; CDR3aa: CASSIDRGAFQETQYF; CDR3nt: TGTGCCAGCAGTATTGACAGGGGGGCATTCCAAGAGACCCAGTACTTC
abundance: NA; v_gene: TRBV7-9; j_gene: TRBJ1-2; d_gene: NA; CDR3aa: CASSLAQGVGYTF; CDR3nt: TGTGCCAGCAGCTTAGCTCAGGGAGTTGGCTACACCTTC
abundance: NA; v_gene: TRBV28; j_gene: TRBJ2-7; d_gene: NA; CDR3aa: CASSLDQGSYEQYF; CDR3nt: TGTGCCAGCAGTTTGGATCAGGGGTCCTACGAGCAGTACTTC
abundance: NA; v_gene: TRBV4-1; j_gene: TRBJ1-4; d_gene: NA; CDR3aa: CASSQTGGTTNEKLFF; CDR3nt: TGCGCCAGCAGCCAGACGGGGGGGACAACTAATGAAAAACTGTTTTTT
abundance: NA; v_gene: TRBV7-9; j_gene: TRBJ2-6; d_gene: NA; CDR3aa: CASSLASGGSGANVLTF; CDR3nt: TGTGCCAGCAGCTTAGCGTCGGGCGGGTCTGGGGCCAACGTCCTGACTTTC
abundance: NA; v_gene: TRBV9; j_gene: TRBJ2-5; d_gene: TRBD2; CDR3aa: CASSVARSAAGVQETQYF; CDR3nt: TGTGCCAGCAGCGTAGCCCGGTCCGCAGCGGGGGTTCAAGAGACCCAGTACTTC
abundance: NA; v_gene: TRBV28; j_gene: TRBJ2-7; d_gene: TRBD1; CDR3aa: CASSLRTGEQYF; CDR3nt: TGTGCCAGCAGTTTAAGGACAGGAGAGCAGTACTTC
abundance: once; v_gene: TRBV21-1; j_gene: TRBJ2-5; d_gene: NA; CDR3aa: CASSTPARLAVKTQYF; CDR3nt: TGTGCCAGCAGCACCCCAGCCAGACTAGCGGTGAAGACCCAGTACTTC
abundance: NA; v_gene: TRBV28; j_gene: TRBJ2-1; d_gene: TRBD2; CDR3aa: CASSPLAGGLNEQFF; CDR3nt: TGTGCCAGCAGTCCTCTAGCGGGGGGCCTCAATGAGCAGTTCTTC
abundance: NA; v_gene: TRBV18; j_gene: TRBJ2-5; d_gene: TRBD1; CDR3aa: CASSPTSGGYETQYF; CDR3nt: TGTGCCAGCTCCCCCACCTCAGGGGGTTATGAGACCCAGTACTTC
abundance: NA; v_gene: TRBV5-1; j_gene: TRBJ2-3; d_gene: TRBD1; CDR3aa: CASSPTHGGPTGGAKDTQYF; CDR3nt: TGCGCCAGCAGCCCCACCCACGGGGGACCGACAGGGGGCGCGAAGGATACGCAGTATTTT
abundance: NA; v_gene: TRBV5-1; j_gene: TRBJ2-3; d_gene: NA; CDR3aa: CASSLGQRGTDTQYF; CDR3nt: TGCGCCAGCAGCTTAGGACAGCGGGGTACAGATACGCAGTATTTT
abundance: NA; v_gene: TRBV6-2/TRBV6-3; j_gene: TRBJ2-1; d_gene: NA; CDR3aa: CASSPSGDPYNEQFF; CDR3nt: TGTGCCAGCAGTCCCTCCGGAGACCCCTACAATGAGCAGTTCTTC
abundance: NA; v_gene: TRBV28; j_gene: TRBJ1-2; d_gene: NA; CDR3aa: CASSPPGGNYGYTF; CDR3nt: TGTGCCAGCAGTCCCCCGGGGGGTAACTATGGCTACACCTTC
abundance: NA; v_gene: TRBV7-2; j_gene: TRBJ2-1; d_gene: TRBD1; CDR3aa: CASSLAVTGENEQFF; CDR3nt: TGTGCCAGCAGCTTAGCAGTAACAGGGGAAAATGAGCAGTTCTTC
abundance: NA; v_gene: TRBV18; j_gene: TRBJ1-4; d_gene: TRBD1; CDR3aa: CASSIGTETNEKLFF; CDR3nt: TGTGCCAGCTCGATCGGGACAGAAACGAATGAAAAACTGTTTTTT
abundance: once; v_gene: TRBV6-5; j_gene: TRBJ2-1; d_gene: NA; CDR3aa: CASSQGQTTYNEQFF; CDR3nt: TGTGCCAGCAGCCAAGGACAGACGACCTACAATGAGCAGTTCTTC
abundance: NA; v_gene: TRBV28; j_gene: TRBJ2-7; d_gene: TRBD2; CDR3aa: CASEREGLEQYF; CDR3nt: TGTGCCAGCGAGAGGGAGGGCCTCGAGCAGTACTTC
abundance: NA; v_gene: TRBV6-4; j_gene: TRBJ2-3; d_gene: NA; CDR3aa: CASSGRDGGTDTQYF; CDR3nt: TGTGCCAGCAGTGGCAGGGACGGCGGCACAGATACGCAGTATTTT
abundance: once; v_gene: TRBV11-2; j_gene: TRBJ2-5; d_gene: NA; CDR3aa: CASSRNWVQETQYF; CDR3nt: TGTGCCAGCAGCCGCAACTGGGTCCAAGAGACCCAGTACTTC
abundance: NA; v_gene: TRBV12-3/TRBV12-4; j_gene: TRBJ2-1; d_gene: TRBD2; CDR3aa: CASRGGSNEQFF; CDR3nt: TGTGCCAGCCGGGGGGGGAGCAATGAGCAGTTCTTC
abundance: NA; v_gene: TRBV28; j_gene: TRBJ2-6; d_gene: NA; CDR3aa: CASSLSLAGGWAGANVLTF; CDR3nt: TGTGCCAGCAGTTTATCCCTTGCAGGAGGGTGGGCTGGGGCCAACGTCCTGACTTTC
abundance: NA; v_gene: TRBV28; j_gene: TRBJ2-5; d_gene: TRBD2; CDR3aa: CASSAPGGRAQETQYF; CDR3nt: TGTGCCAGCAGTGCCCCGGGGGGGAGGGCCCAAGAGACCCAGTACTTC